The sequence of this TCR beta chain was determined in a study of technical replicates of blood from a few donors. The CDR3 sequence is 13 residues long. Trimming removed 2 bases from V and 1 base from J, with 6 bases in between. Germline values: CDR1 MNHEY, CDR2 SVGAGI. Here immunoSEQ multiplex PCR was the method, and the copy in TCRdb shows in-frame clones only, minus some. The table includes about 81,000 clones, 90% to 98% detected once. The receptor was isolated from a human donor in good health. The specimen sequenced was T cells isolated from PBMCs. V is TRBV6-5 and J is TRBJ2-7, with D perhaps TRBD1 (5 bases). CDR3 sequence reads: CASSYPGSYEQYF. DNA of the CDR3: TGTGCCAGCAGTTACCCAGGGTCCTACGAGCAGTACTTC.